A single sample is the source of the 29 T cell receptor beta chains below, sequenced in a study of graft-versus-host responses after intestinal transplantation. Their target antigens are unknown. The repertoire was sequenced with immunoSEQ multiplex PCR; TCRdb's copy has only in-frame clones and lacks some. This table has some 87,000 clones, roughly 90% appearing once. The specimen comprised unstimulated CD4+ T cells sorted from spleen or lymph node cells, sampled before intestinal transplant. All receptors derive from a human donor who received an intestinal transplant.

The V call is TRBV7-9, the J call TRBJ2-2, with 7 positions matching TRBD1. J gave up 1 base and V 1 base, and 6 bases lay outside the gene matches. Germline CDR1 SEHNR, CDR2 FQNEAQ (reference sequence). The length of the CDR3 is 17 residues. This CDR3 reads CASSLVGQALNTGELFF. The CDR3 DNA follows: TGTGCCAGCAGCTTAGTAGGACAGGCCCTGAACACCGGGGAGCTGTTTTTT. Together with reference TRBV7-9 and TRBJ2-2, the CDR3 gives the full variable domain: DTGVSQNPRHKITKRGQNVTFRCDPISEHNRLYWYRQTLGQGPEFLTYFQNEAQLEKSRLLSDRFSAERPKGSFSTLEIQRTEQGDSAMYLCASSLVGQALNTGELFFGEGSRLTVL.

V gene TRBV9 combines with J gene TRBJ2-3, with D possibly being TRBD1 or TRBD2 (5 bases each). Germline-derived CDR1 and CDR2 are SGDLS and YYNGEE. V lost 6 bases and J 0 bases, leaving 8 bases between the germline ends. There are 13 residues in the CDR3. In DNA, the CDR3 is TGTGCCAGCAACCGGGACAGCACAGATACGCAGTATTTT. Protein sequence: CASNRDSTDTQYF.

The rearrangement links TRBV14 to TRBJ2-1; 12 bases are shared with TRBD2. Germline lookup yields CDR1 SGHDN and CDR2 FVKESK. CDR3 size: 16 residues. V gave up 4 bases and J gave up 7 bases; unmatched junction bases: 8. The CDR3 coding sequence is TGTGCCAGCAGCCCTCAGACTAGCGGGAGAACGAATGAGCAGTTCTTC. Translation gives CASSPQTSGRTNEQFF.

In the case of this clone: This sample includes further DNA sequences coding for the same CDR3. CDR3 sequence reads: CASSLVGGDGGEQYF. CDR3 nucleotide sequence: TGTGCCAGCAGCTTAGTAGGAGGGGATGGGGGCGAGCAGTACTTC. The chain recombines TRBV7-2 with TRBJ2-7, with D possibly TRBD2 on 6 matching bases. The CDR3 covers 15 residues. Germline values: CDR1 SGHTA, CDR2 FQGNSA. V lost 1 base and J lost 6, with 16 bases in between.

The chain is built from TRBV27 and TRBJ2-4; the D is unclear. Deletions cut 0 bases from V and 0 bases from J, with 6 bases between. Germline CDR1 and CDR2: MNHEY and SMNVEV (reference sequence). The CDR3 runs 15 residues. The CDR3 region has the DNA TGTGCCAGCAGTTTATCGGCAATAGCCAAAAACATTCAGTACTTC. Amino acid sequence: CASSLSAIAKNIQYF.

The chain links TRBV6-5 to TRBJ2-4; D possibly matches TRBD1 or TRBD2 (5 bases each). Trimming cost V 6 bases and J 2 bases, with 14 bases left between them. In germline, CDR1 is MNHEY, CDR2 SVGAGI. The CDR3 is 15 residues long. CDR3 nucleotide sequence: TGTGCCAGCAGCGCTCCTAGGGGACCCAAAAACATTCAGTACTTC. Translation gives CASSAPRGPKNIQYF.

A single count supports this clone. The J gene is TRBJ2-3, the V gene TRBV19; no definite D call. The CDR3 consists of 15 residues. Deletions cut 6 bases from V and 1 base from J, with 14 bases between. Germline values: CDR1 LNHDA, CDR2 SQIVND (reference sequence). In nucleotides, the CDR3 is TGTGCCAGTAGCCCAATCGGATCAGGCACAGATACGCAGTATTTT. It yields the protein CASSPIGSGTDTQYF.

The chain recombines TRBV5-1 with TRBJ1-3; TRBD1 agrees at 9 bases. Germline CDR1 SGHRS, CDR2 YFSETQ. This CDR3 spans 15 amino acids. The V and J ends lost 7 bases and 3 bases, in that order; junction bases with no gene match: 8. The CDR3 sequence is CASSTGGAYGNTIYF. The DNA of the CDR3 is TGCGCCAGCTCAACAGGGGGCGCGTATGGAAACACCATATATTTT. Filled out from reference TRBV5-1 and TRBJ1-3, the complete variable domain reads KAGVTQTPRYLIKTRGQQVTLSCSPISGHRSVSWYQQTPGQGLQFLFEYFSETQRNKGNFPGRFSGRQFSNSRSEMNVSTLELGDSALYLCASSTGGAYGNTIYFGEGSWLTVV.

The V call is TRBV6-5, the J call TRBJ2-7; possibly TRBD1 or TRBD2 for D (5 bases each). CDR1 is MNHEY and CDR2 is SVGAGI in the germline V gene. Trimming stripped 6 bases from V and 3 bases from J, with 18 bases between. The CDR3 covers 15 residues. The DNA for the CDR3 is TGTGCCAGCAGGCCCCGGGACCCCGAGGGCTACGAGCAGTACTTC. As protein: CASRPRDPEGYEQYF.

V usage is TRBV28 and J usage is TRBJ2-1; D call uncertain. Germline CDR1 and CDR2: MDHEN and SYDVKM. The CDR3 runs 12 residues. V lost 2 bases, J lost 4 bases, and 3 bases lay in between. This CDR3 is CASSLRYNEQFF. In DNA, the CDR3 is TGTGCCAGCAGTTTAAGGTACAATGAGCAGTTCTTC.

The gene calls are TRBV7-9 and TRBJ2-7; 10 nucleotides match TRBD2. V was pared by 1 base and J by 5 bases, with 5 bases of the junction left unmatched. The CDR3 contains 15 residues. Per germline, CDR1 SEHNR and CDR2 FQNEAQ (reference sequence). CDR3 bases: TGTGCCAGCAGCTTAGTTAGCGGGAGGTTCGACGAGCAGTACTTC. Protein: CASSLVSGRFDEQYF.

The DNA for the CDR3 is TGTGCCAGCAGTTACTCCGCGGACACTGAAGCTTTCTTT. Its protein is CASSYSADTEAFF. V gene TRBV6-5 combines with J gene TRBJ1-1; no firm D call. The germline V gene encodes CDR1 MNHEY and CDR2 SVGAGI. CDR3 length: 13 amino acids. Between the trimmed V and J ends, which lost 0 bases and 3 bases, there was a span of 5 bases.

This clone occurred once. This chain joins TRBV5-1 and TRBJ1-3; TRBD1 aligns across 7 bases. The junction had 4 bases not matched to a gene; V was cut back by 4 bases and J by 0 bases. This CDR3 comprises 15 residues. The germline gives CDR1 SGHRS, CDR2 YFSETQ. The CDR3 is CASSQDRSSGNTIYF. CDR3 coding DNA: TGCGCCAGCAGCCAGGACAGGAGCTCTGGAAACACCATATATTTT.

The chain employs TRBV7-9 and TRBJ1-5, with D possibly matching TRBD1 (5 bases). Trimming cost V 0 bases and J 7 bases, with 7 bases left between them. The germline V gene has CDR1 SEHNR and CDR2 FQNEAQ (reference sequence). The length of the CDR3 is 13 residues. The CDR3 DNA reads TGTGCCAGCAGCTTAGCAGGGGCCCAGCCCCAGCATTTT. This encodes CASSLAGAQPQHF.

The chain employs TRBV6-4 and TRBJ1-5; 10 nucleotides match TRBD1. Germline CDR1 reads MRHNA; CDR2 reads SNTAGT. V lost 5 bases, J lost 0 bases, and 10 bases stayed unmatched. This CDR3 is built from 18 residues. In DNA form, the CDR3 reads TGTGCCAGCAGTTCCCCCGGGACAGGGGTATATAGCAATCAGCCCCAGCATTTT. Its protein product is CASSSPGTGVYSNQPQHF.

This clone was recorded only once. This chain links TRBV30 with TRBJ1-4; 8 bases are a match to TRBD1. This CDR3 comprises 15 residues. Germline loops: CDR1 GTSNPN, CDR2 SVGIG (reference sequence). Trimming cost V 1 base and J 8 bases; bases outside gene matches: 9. CDR3 loop: CAWSAGSAGGEKLFF. The CDR3, as DNA: TGTGCCTGGAGTGCGGGGTCGGCAGGGGGCGAAAAACTGTTTTTT.

This sequence joins TRBV14 and TRBJ2-2, with 7 bases aligning to TRBD2. Germline V gene data show CDR1 as SGHDN and CDR2 as FVKESK. The CDR3 spans 17 residues. After removal of 1 base from V and 4 bases from J, the junction contained 9 bases not matched to a gene. The CDR3 coding sequence is TGTGCCAGCAGCCAAGGGTACACTAGCGATATCACCGGGGAGCTGTTTTTT. This gives the protein CASSQGYTSDITGELFF.

The chain couples TRBV6-6 to TRBJ1-5; D remains ambiguous. The V gene lost 4 bases and the J gene lost 8 bases, with 9 bases spanning the gap. Per the germline V gene, CDR1 is MNHNY and CDR2 is SVGAGI (reference sequence). This CDR3 comprises 12 residues. CDR3 coding DNA: TGTGCCAGCAGTTTTTACAGTGAGCCCCAGCATTTT. Its protein is CASSFYSEPQHF.

The chain has TRBV14 and TRBJ2-7, with no clear D. V shed 4 bases and J shed 6 bases, with 13 bases lying between them. Germline CDR1 reads SGHDN; CDR2 reads FVKESK. This CDR3 is 13 amino acids long. CDR3 bases: TGTGCCAGCAGCCCCTTGGCCATTACCGAGCAGTACTTC. Translated, it gives CASSPLAITEQYF. The complete variable domain, with remaining parts taken from reference TRBV14 and TRBJ2-7, reads EAGVTQFPSHSVIEKGQTVTLRCDPISGHDNLYWYRRVMGKEIKFLLHFVKESKQDESGMPNNRFLAERTGGTYSTLKVQPAELEDSGVYFCASSPLAITEQYFGPGTRLTVT.

The chain combines TRBV5-1 with TRBJ1-2, with 9 bases identical to TRBD1. CDR1 SGHRS and CDR2 YFSETQ come from the germline V gene. V shed 0 bases and J 8 bases; nucleotides not matched to a gene: 5. The CDR3 runs 14 residues. CDR3 residues: CASSLEGTGLGYTF. The CDR3 DNA sequence: TGCGCCAGCAGCTTGGAGGGGACAGGGCTGGGCTACACCTTC.

The chain joins TRBV6-5 to TRBJ1-1, with D possibly TRBD1 on 6 matching bases. The CDR3 has 14 amino acids. The germline V and J ends were trimmed by 2 bases and 10 bases, with 17 bases remaining between them. Germline CDR1 reads MNHEY; CDR2 reads SVGAGI. The DNA of the CDR3 is TGTGCCAGCAGTTACGGGCAGGGTGGAGGGGGAGCTTTCTTT. Amino acids: CASSYGQGGGGAFF.

CDR3 sequence reads: CASRLAGGGGYTQYF. The CDR3 bases are TGTGCCAGCAGACTAGCGGGAGGAGGCGGGTATACGCAGTATTTT. The chain carries TRBV28 and TRBJ2-3; 12 bases line up with TRBD2. The V and J ends lost 6 bases and 7 bases, in that order; junction bases with no gene match: 8. The CDR3 consists of 15 residues. The V gene's germline CDR1 is MDHEN and CDR2 SYDVKM.

The CDR3 region has the DNA TGTGCCAGCAGCTCCCGACAGGGGGACTATGGCTACACCTTC. It translates to CASSSRQGDYGYTF. V gene TRBV5-4 combines with J gene TRBJ1-2; 9 positions match TRBD1. The ends lost 3 bases at V and 3 bases at J; junction bases unmatched: 3. Germline V lookup: CDR1 SGHNT, CDR2 YYREEE (reference sequence). The CDR3 consists of 14 residues.

In this sample, this clone turned up once. This rearrangement joins TRBV5-1 to TRBJ1-1; no definite D call. Per the germline V gene, CDR1 is SGHRS and CDR2 is YFSETQ. V shed 0 bases and J shed 5 bases, with 14 bases lying between them. The CDR3 spans 15 residues. CDR3 DNA sequence: TGCGCCAGCAGCTTGGCCGAGCCGGGTTTGACTGAAGCTTTCTTT. Its protein is CASSLAEPGLTEAFF.

V is TRBV7-9 and J is TRBJ2-3, with 8 positions matching TRBD2. CDR1 and CDR2 (germline): SEHNR, FQNEAQ (reference sequence). V was pared by 5 bases and J by 2 bases, with 6 bases of the junction left unmatched. This CDR3 is 15 amino acids long. CDR3 residues: CASSRGLANTDTQYF. CDR3 nucleotides: TGTGCCAGCAGCAGAGGACTAGCAAACACAGATACGCAGTATTTT.

This clone is a singleton in its sample. This chain connects TRBV6-1 to TRBJ2-7; 7 bases align to TRBD2. CDR1 is MNHNS and CDR2 is SASEGT in the germline V gene. This CDR3 region has 13 residues. V dropped 7 bases and J dropped 3; count of bases not matched to a gene: 6. The CDR3 here is CASTPGGFYEQYF. As DNA, the CDR3 is TGTGCCAGCACTCCGGGAGGCTTCTACGAGCAGTACTTC.

The chain is built from TRBV9 and TRBJ1-5; TRBD1 matches at 9 bases. The V segment lost 3 bases and the J segment 5 bases; nucleotides outside the gene matches: 6. The CDR3 length is 15 residues. The germline CDR1 and CDR2 sequences are SGDLS and YYNGEE. CDR3 sequence: CASSGTGGNDQPQHF. The CDR3, as DNA: TGTGCCAGCAGCGGTACAGGGGGCAACGATCAGCCCCAGCATTTT.

The chain joins TRBV5-1 to TRBJ2-2; 7 bases fit TRBD2. Germline CDR1 reads SGHRS; CDR2 reads YFSETQ. The J segment lost 6 bases and the V segment lost 7 bases, leaving 9 bases of the junction unmatched. The CDR3 is 14 amino acids. CDR3 in amino acids: CASGAEGRAGELFF. CDR3 nucleotides: TGCGCCAGCGGAGCGGAAGGGAGGGCCGGGGAGCTGTTTTTT.

This chain links TRBV18 with TRBJ2-2, with D possibly being TRBD1 or TRBD2 (5 bases each). Germline CDR1 and CDR2: KGHSH and LQKENI. Trimming took 3 bases from V and 4 from J, leaving 9 bases between them. The CDR3 is 14 residues long. The CDR3 region is CASSPGRTTGELFF. The CDR3 DNA reads as TGTGCCAGCTCACCGGGACGGACCACCGGGGAGCTGTTTTTT.